Presented here are 14 T cell receptor beta chains from one specimen sequenced in a study of cytomegalovirus exposure and HLA in healthy donors. Amplification used 60 Vbeta primers and 13 Jbeta primers. The protocol was immunoSEQ multiplex PCR, while the TCRdb copy is restricted to in-frame clones and leaves out a portion. The sample totals about 130,000 clones. The sequenced sample was PBMCs. These receptors all stem from a man in his late teens or twenties in good health and CMV-seronegative.

The genes are TRBV2 and TRBJ2-5; 8 nucleotides line up with TRBD2. There are 12 residues in the CDR3. Per the germline V gene, CDR1 is SNHLY and CDR2 is FYNNEI. With V trimmed by 7 bases and J by 4 bases, 2 bases remained unmatched. CDR3 DNA sequence: TGTGCCAGCAACCGGGGGGGAGAGACCCAGTACTTC. Translated, it gives CASNRGGETQYF.

The chain carries TRBV5-6 and TRBJ1-1; perhaps TRBD1 as D (5 bases). Trimming pared 2 bases from V and 4 bases from J, leaving 6 bases between. The CDR3 contains 12 residues. The germline gives CDR1 SGHDT, CDR2 YYEEEE. CDR3 nucleotides: TGTGCCAGCAGCTTCCAGGGCACTGAAGCTTTCTTT. This sequence encodes CASSFQGTEAFF.

The V call is TRBV6-5, the J call TRBJ1-4; no firm D call. Trimming pared 2 bases from V and 8 bases from J, leaving 18 bases between. CDR3 length: 16 residues. From germline, CDR1 is MNHEY and CDR2 SVGAGI. The DNA for the CDR3 is TGTGCCAGCAGTTACGCCTTCCCGGGTGTCGGGGAAAAACTGTTTTTT. Residues: CASSYAFPGVGEKLFF.

The chain joins TRBV5-1 to TRBJ2-1, with D perhaps matching TRBD1 (7 bases). V lost 6 bases to trimming and J lost 0 bases, with 22 bases between them. The germline CDR1 and CDR2 sequences are SGHRS and YFSETQ. The CDR3 extends over 18 amino acids. CDR3 amino acids: CASNPEGAILVSYNEQFF. As DNA, the CDR3 is TGCGCCAGCAACCCGGAGGGGGCCATCCTCGTCTCCTACAATGAGCAGTTCTTC.

The chain recombines TRBV6-5 with TRBJ2-1; maybe TRBD2 (7 bases). The CDR3 is made up of 13 amino acids. Trimming shortened V by 6 bases and J by 4 bases, and 10 bases separated the two germline ends. Germline V gene sequence: CDR1 MNHEY, CDR2 SVGAGI. Written as DNA, the CDR3 is TGTGCCAGCAGGGGAGGGGGATACAATGAGCAGTTCTTC. Translating it yields CASRGGGYNEQFF.

This rearrangement joins TRBV5-1 to TRBJ1-4; tentatively, D is TRBD1 (5 bases). CDR3 length equals 16 residues. In germline, CDR1 is SGHRS, CDR2 YFSETQ. V lost 4 bases to trimming and J lost 8 bases, with 21 bases between them. The CDR3 here is CASSGGLRAEGEKLFF. CDR3 in DNA: TGCGCCAGCAGCGGGGGGTTGCGGGCCGAAGGAGAAAAACTGTTTTTT.

The genes are TRBV12-5 and TRBJ1-1; 9 bases agree with TRBD1. Unmatched junction bases numbered 6, after V lost 5 bases and J lost 5 bases. There are 14 residues in the CDR3. Germline CDR1 reads LGHNT; CDR2 reads FRNRAP. The CDR3 nucleotides are TGTGCTAGTGGTCCATGGACAGGGGAGACTGAAGCTTTCTTT. Encoded protein: CASGPWTGETEAFF.

This sequence joins TRBV7-9 and TRBJ1-1; D is uncertain. V lost 3 bases and J lost 3, with 8 bases in between. Germline V gives CDR1 SEHNR, CDR2 FQNEAQ (reference sequence). CDR3 length equals 13 residues. As DNA, the CDR3 is TGTGCCAGCAGCTTCCAGGTTTACACTGAAGCTTTCTTT. Its protein product is CASSFQVYTEAFF.

The chain carries TRBV18 and TRBJ2-3, with D perhaps TRBD2 (6 bases). Per the germline V gene, CDR1 is KGHSH and CDR2 is LQKENI. The ends were cut back, 0 bases at V and 6 bases at J, with 10 bases in the middle. The CDR3 covers 14 residues. Here the CDR3 DNA reads TGTGCCAGCTCACCACCGGAGGGTTGGGATACGCAGTATTTT. It is translated as CASSPPEGWDTQYF.

The chain combines TRBV30 with TRBJ1-1; D remains ambiguous. CDR1 GTSNPN and CDR2 SVGIG come from the germline V gene (reference sequence). Between the trimmed V and J ends, which lost 2 bases and 1 base, there was a span of 5 bases. There are 12 residues in the CDR3. The CDR3 is CAWSRENTEAFF. The CDR3 DNA reads TGTGCCTGGAGTAGAGAGAACACTGAAGCTTTCTTT.

As for this clone: The sample holds other DNA sequences that translate to the same CDR3. The chain combines TRBV6-5 with TRBJ2-3; D gene uncertain. Trimming shortened V by 4 bases and J by 6 bases, and 5 bases separated the two germline ends. Germline V gene data show CDR1 as MNHEY and CDR2 as SVGAGI. The CDR3 length is 11 residues. CDR3 loop: CASSLADTQYF. CDR3 coding DNA: TGTGCCAGCAGTTTAGCTGATACGCAGTATTTT.

The chain employs TRBV18 and TRBJ2-2; 7 bases agree with TRBD1. Germline assignment: CDR1 KGHSH and CDR2 LQKENI. This CDR3 region has 17 residues. Trimming took 0 bases from V and 2 from J; bases not matched to a gene: 6. The CDR3 protein is CASSPPGGPANTGELFF. The CDR3 DNA reads as TGTGCCAGCTCACCACCAGGGGGCCCTGCTAACACCGGGGAGCTGTTTTTT. The full variable domain, its missing parts supplied by reference TRBV18 and TRBJ2-2, is NAGVMQNPRHLVRRRGQEARLRCSPMKGHSHVYWYRQLPEEGLKFMVYLQKENIIDESGMPKERFSAEFPKEGPSILRIQQVVRGDSAAYFCASSPPGGPANTGELFFGEGSRLTVL.

The chain combines TRBV6-5 with TRBJ1-1; TRBD1 is a possible D gene (5 bases). The germline V and J ends were trimmed by 1 base and 4 bases, with 13 bases remaining between them. Germline V gene lookup returns CDR1 MNHEY and CDR2 SVGAGI. There are 15 residues in the CDR3. The CDR3 here is CASSYWAGQGTEAFF. The CDR3 bases are TGTGCCAGCAGTTACTGGGCAGGGCAAGGCACTGAAGCTTTCTTT.

This chain uses TRBV2 with TRBJ2-5, with 11 positions matching TRBD2. Germline V gives CDR1 SNHLY, CDR2 FYNNEI. CDR3 length: 16 amino acids. V shed 8 bases and J 5 bases; nucleotides not matched to a gene: 13. The CDR3 bases are TGTGCCAGCGGGAGGGCTATAGCGGGAGGGGTCGAGACCCAGTACTTC. It encodes CASGRAIAGGVETQYF.